These 30 T cell receptor beta chains share one sample of origin, sequenced in a study of blood T cells in healthy people across ages. The use of a sample-barcoded 5' primer and a J-beta primer mix characterized a second PCR of roughly 6 to 11 cycles. TCRdb independently ran MiXCR on the 5' RACE reads; one entry per CDR3 protein. This sample has about 1,500,000 distinct CDR3 sequences, with over 25% found just once. Sequencing was performed on blood. The receptor source for this set is a woman in her twenties or thirties in good health.

This clonotype was seen at least ten times. This chain uses TRBV5-1 with TRBJ2-5; 9 bases fit TRBD2. The J segment lost 1 base and the V segment lost 5 bases, leaving 15 bases of the junction unmatched. Germline CDR1 is SGHRS and CDR2 is YFSETQ. The CDR3 loop spans 18 amino acids. CDR3 protein: CASRVSLVASGTQETQYF. In nucleotides, the CDR3 is TGCGCCAGCAGAGTGTCGCTTGTGGCTAGCGGGACCCAAGAGACCCAGTACTTC.

This clonotype has just a few counts. The chain uses TRBV21-1 and TRBJ2-7; TRBD1, the table's D call, lacks a check against the DNA. TRBV21-1 is annotated as a pseudogene. This CDR3 contains 14 residues. CDR3 loop: CASSNPGHSYEQYF. As DNA, the CDR3 is TGTGCCAGCAGCAATCCGGGACACTCCTACGAGCAGTACTTC.

This clonotype was seen many times. The chain recombines TRBV29-1 with TRBJ2-7; 11 nucleotides align to TRBD1. After removal of 5 bases from V and 6 bases from J, the junction contained 9 bases not matched to a gene. The CDR3 contains 14 residues. Germline loops: CDR1 SQVTM, CDR2 ANQGSEA. CDR3 sequence reads: CSVRRDRGEGEQYF. CDR3 DNA sequence: TGCAGCGTTCGCCGGGACAGGGGGGAAGGCGAGCAGTACTTC.

This clonotype was observed a handful of times. The chain recombines TRBV6-6 with TRBJ2-7; D may be TRBD2 (5 bases). The V gene's germline CDR1 is MNHNY and CDR2 SVGAGI (reference sequence). CDR3 length: 15 amino acids. V gave up 3 bases and J gave up 0 bases, with 12 bases separating them. CDR3 sequence: CASSYNAGNSYEQYF. DNA of the CDR3: TGTGCCAGCAGTTATAACGCGGGCAACTCCTACGAGCAGTACTTC.

Ten or more counts support this clonotype. V usage is TRBV4-1 and J usage is TRBJ2-7, with D perhaps matching TRBD1 or TRBD2 (7 bases each). Trimming left V 4 bases short and J 4 bases short, with 23 bases between. From germline, CDR1 is MGHRA and CDR2 YSYEKL. The CDR3 extends over 17 amino acids. This CDR3 reads CASSPVPYQGGLYEQYF. The CDR3 DNA follows: TGCGCCAGCAGCCCCGTGCCCTATCAGGGGGGGTTATACGAGCAGTACTTC.

The CDR3 loop is CASSLDKDGYTF. The CDR3 region has the DNA TGCGCCAGCAGCTTGGACAAGGATGGCTACACCTTC. The genes are TRBV5-1 and TRBJ1-2, with D hard to call. The CDR3 has 12 residues. V was shortened by 0 bases and J by 6 bases, with 6 bases between the two germline ends. The germline V gene has CDR1 SGHRS and CDR2 YFSETQ.

The chain is built from TRBV7-2 and TRBJ1-2; D ambiguous. CDR3 length: 15 amino acids. Germline CDR1 and CDR2: SGHTA and FQGNSA. Between the trimmed V and J ends, which lost 2 bases and 0 bases, there was a span of 10 bases. The CDR3 region is CASSLQPDPNYGYTF. CDR3 DNA: TGTGCCAGCAGCTTACAACCAGACCCTAACTATGGCTACACCTTC.

The chain recombines TRBV11-2 with TRBJ2-3; TRBD2 matches at 13 bases. Losses at the gene ends were 5 bases for V and 6 bases for J; bases not matched to a gene: 8. Germline V CDR1 and CDR2: SGHAT, FQNNGV. This CDR3 has 16 residues. CDR3: CASSTRTSGGGDTQYF. CDR3 sequence (DNA): TGTGCCAGCAGCACCCGGACTAGCGGGGGCGGCGATACGCAGTATTTT.

There are a few counts of this clonotype. The chain joins TRBV7-9 to TRBJ2-5; D unresolved. V lost 5 bases and J lost 6, with 10 bases in between. CDR1 SEHNR and CDR2 FQNEAQ come from the germline V gene (reference sequence). The CDR3 length is 12 residues. The CDR3 reads CASSRERKTQYF. In nucleotides, the CDR3 is TGTGCCAGCAGCCGAGAGAGAAAGACCCAGTACTTC.

This clonotype was seen a handful of times. The genes are TRBV4-2 and TRBJ2-1, with D perhaps TRBD1 or TRBD2 (7 bases each). This CDR3 spans 14 amino acids. CDR1 is LGHNA, CDR2 YNFKEQ, per germline. Trimming pared 4 bases from V and 5 bases from J, leaving 12 bases between. The CDR3 DNA is TGTGCCAGCAGCCCAGGGGGGGGAGACAATGAGCAGTTCTTC. Translation: CASSPGGGDNEQFF.

This chain links TRBV20-1 with TRBJ2-1; 9 bases fit TRBD2. Germline assignment: CDR1 DFQATT and CDR2 SNEGSKA (reference sequence). This CDR3 has 16 amino acids. The V segment lost 0 bases and the J segment 8 bases; nucleotides outside the gene matches: 11. This CDR3 is CSAREGAGGGADEQFF. The DNA for the CDR3 is TGCAGTGCTAGAGAGGGGGCGGGCGGGGGGGCCGATGAGCAGTTCTTC.

The chain uses TRBV24-1 and TRBJ2-2, with D possibly matching TRBD2 (6 bases). The CDR3 covers 15 residues. Germline-derived CDR1 and CDR2 are KGHDR and SFDVKD. V was pared by 4 bases and J by 6 bases, with 14 bases between. The chain's CDR3 is CATSDSGREAGELFF. The CDR3 coding sequence is TGTGCCACCAGTGACTCCGGGCGGGAAGCCGGGGAGCTGTTTTTT.

This clonotype was recorded at least ten times. The chain combines TRBV9 with TRBJ2-3, with D possibly TRBD2 on 6 matching bases. The length of the CDR3 is 15 residues. V lost 4 bases and J lost 1, with 13 bases in between. The V gene's germline CDR1 is SGDLS and CDR2 YYNGEE. The CDR3 sequence: CASSPPGGGTDTQYF. The DNA for the CDR3 is TGTGCCAGCAGCCCCCCAGGCGGGGGCACAGATACGCAGTATTTT.

V is TRBV11-2 and J is TRBJ1-5; 8 bases map to TRBD1. The CDR3 contains 14 residues. Germline loops: CDR1 SGHAT, CDR2 FQNNGV. Trimming at V came to 5 bases and at J to 7 bases, leaving 7 bases not matched to a gene. DNA of the CDR3: TGTGCCAGCAGCCAGGACAGGGTAGGGCAGCCCCAGCATTTT. Translation: CASSQDRVGQPQHF.

This clonotype was seen ten or more times. The CDR3 reads CASRGPIYEQYF. CDR3 coding DNA: TGTGCCAGCAGGGGACCGATCTACGAGCAGTACTTC. The gene calls are TRBV28 and TRBJ2-7; D tentatively fits TRBD1 or TRBD2 (5 bases each). The CDR3 is 12 residues long. In germline, CDR1 is MDHEN, CDR2 SYDVKM. With 6 bases removed from V and 3 bases from J, the gap between germline ends came to 9 bases. The variable domain in full, with the rest retrieved from reference TRBV28 and TRBJ2-7, is DVKVTQSSRYLVKRTGEKVFLECVQDMDHENMFWYRQDPGLGLRLIYFSYDVKMKEKGDIPEGYSVSREKKERFSLILESASTNQTSMYLCASRGPIYEQYFGPGTRLTVT.

This chain joins TRBV12-3 or TRBV12-4 and TRBJ1-2; 7 positions match TRBD1. The CDR3 is 15 amino acids. J was trimmed by 6 bases and V by 3 bases; bases with no gene match: 10. As DNA, the CDR3 is TGTGCCAGCAGTTTGATCCGGGCAGGGGGTAATGGCTACACCTTC. This codes for CASSLIRAGGNGYTF.

This sequence joins TRBV3-1 and TRBJ2-1; D is perhaps TRBD2 (5 bases). The J call is uncertain, as TRBJ2-7 better fits the DNA end. The CDR3 contains 17 residues. The germline gives CDR1 LGHDT, CDR2 YNNKEL (reference sequence). The CDR3 DNA follows: TGTGCCAGCAGCCAAGATCCGGCGGGTGGATCCTACAATGAGCAGTACTTC. Protein: CASSQDPAGGSYNEQYF.

The sample holds a few counts of this clonotype. This rearrangement joins TRBV5-1 to TRBJ1-1; 7 nucleotides agree with TRBD1. Germline V CDR1 and CDR2: SGHRS, YFSETQ. CDR3 size: 18 residues. The J segment lost 4 bases and the V segment lost 0 bases, leaving 15 bases of the junction unmatched. CDR3 sequence (DNA): TGCGCCAGCAGCTTGGCTTTTCAGGGGGGGTCCTCTGGCACTGAAGCTTTCTTT. Protein product: CASSLAFQGGSSGTEAFF.

The chain carries TRBV12-3 or TRBV12-4 and TRBJ2-1; TRBD2 aligns across 13 bases. The CDR3 is 15 residues long. The junction had 4 bases not matched to a gene; V was cut back by 1 base and J by 10 bases. CDR3 protein: CASSLVPGLAGEQFF. The CDR3 DNA is TGTGCCAGCAGTTTAGTCCCGGGACTAGCGGGGGAGCAGTTCTTC.

A few counts support this clonotype. V gene TRBV12-3 or TRBV12-4 combines with J gene TRBJ1-4, with 7 nucleotides matching TRBD1. The CDR3 totals 13 residues. Trimming removed 6 bases from V and 7 bases from J; junction bases left unmatched: 5. CDR3 amino acids: CASSDRVIEKLFF. CDR3 in DNA: TGTGCCAGCAGCGACAGGGTCATTGAAAAACTGTTTTTT.

This clonotype was seen many times. J is TRBJ2-1 and V is TRBV20-1; D is uncertain. The germline gives CDR1 DFQATT, CDR2 SNEGSKA (reference sequence). The CDR3 is 14 residues long. Between the trimmed V and J ends, which lost 0 bases and 4 bases, there was a span of 10 bases. CDR3 DNA sequence: TGCAGTGCTAGAGAGGGCCTCATGTACAATGAGCAGTTCTTC. It encodes CSAREGLMYNEQFF.

The CDR3 loop reads CSATRTGGTEAFF. In DNA form, the CDR3 reads TGCAGTGCTACACGGACAGGGGGTACTGAAGCTTTCTTT. V gene TRBV20-1 combines with J gene TRBJ1-1; 10 bases line up with TRBD1. Germline V lookup: CDR1 DFQATT, CDR2 SNEGSKA (reference sequence). The CDR3 is made up of 13 amino acids. Germline trimming cut 4 bases from V and 5 bases from J; bases unmatched to any gene: 4.

The sample holds a few counts of this clonotype. Sequence at one end of the junction differs from germline and may be a read error. The chain is built from TRBV12-3 or TRBV12-4 and TRBJ1-1; D is possibly TRBD1 (5 bases). This CDR3 is 16 amino acids long. The CDR3 DNA follows: TGTGCCAGCAGATTAGGATGGGGCCCTGGGAGAGACGAAGCTTTCTTT. Its translation: CASRLGWGPGRDEAFF.

DNA of the CDR3: TGTGCCAGCAGGGTGGGTGTCGGCACAGATACGCAGTATTTT. The encoded protein is CASRVGVGTDTQYF. The rearrangement links TRBV12-3 or TRBV12-4 to TRBJ2-3; D unresolved. Between the trimmed V and J ends, which lost 6 bases and 1 base, there was a span of 11 bases. The CDR3 has 14 amino acids.

V is TRBV7-2 and J is TRBJ1-5; possible D gene TRBD1, 5 bases. The germline V gene has CDR1 SGHTA and CDR2 FQGNSA. CDR3 length equals 14 residues. Trimming left V 5 bases short and J 7 bases short, with 15 bases between. CDR3 protein: CASSLTGVRQPQHF. CDR3 DNA sequence: TGTGCCAGCAGCCTAACGGGGGTAAGGCAGCCCCAGCATTTT. Using reference TRBV7-2 and TRBJ1-5 for the parts outside the CDR3, the full variable domain is GAGVSQSPSNKVTEKGKDVELRCDPISGHTALYWYRQSLGQGLEFLIYFQGNSAPDKSGLPSDRFSAERTGGSVSTLTIQRTQQEDSAVYLCASSLTGVRQPQHFGDGTRLSIL.

This clonotype showed up many times. The CDR3 sequence: CASRAGDTQYF. The CDR3 nucleotides read TGTGCCAGCAGGGCGGGGGATACGCAGTATTTT. The chain has TRBV6-5 and TRBJ2-3; weak D call: TRBD2 (6 bases). Germline V gives CDR1 MNHEY, CDR2 SVGAGI. V shed 6 bases and J shed 6 bases, with 7 bases lying between them. This CDR3 has 11 amino acids.

V gene TRBV11-3 combines with J gene TRBJ2-1; no clear D gene. The V gene's germline CDR1 is SGHNT and CDR2 YENEEA. The CDR3 totals 14 residues. V lost 5 bases to trimming and J lost 6 bases, with 14 bases between them. CDR3 bases: TGTGCCAGCAGCCGCCTAGGAGCCCCCAATGAGCAGTTCTTC. Residues: CASSRLGAPNEQFF.

This chain links TRBV5-1 with TRBJ2-1; 11 nucleotides line up with TRBD2. Germline V gene data show CDR1 as SGHRS and CDR2 as YFSETQ. The trim removed 1 base at V and 7 bases at J, leaving 7 bases unmatched. This CDR3 region has 16 residues. CDR3 amino acids: CASSLSSGGAGNEQFF. CDR3 coding DNA: TGCGCCAGCAGCTTGAGTAGCGGGGGGGCGGGGAATGAGCAGTTCTTC. The complete variable domain, with remaining parts taken from reference TRBV5-1 and TRBJ2-1, reads KAGVTQTPRYLIKTRGQQVTLSCSPISGHRSVSWYQQTPGQGLQFLFEYFSETQRNKGNFPGRFSGRQFSNSRSEMNVSTLELGDSALYLCASSLSSGGAGNEQFFGPGTRLTVL.

This clonotype was detected only a few times. The V call is TRBV10-3, the J call TRBJ2-1; TRBD2 aligns across 9 bases. Losses at the gene ends were 3 bases for V and 8 bases for J; bases not matched to a gene: 11. Germline V gives CDR1 ENHRY, CDR2 SYGVKD. The CDR3 has 16 residues. CDR3 protein: CAISDFRGGRAYEQFF. For the CDR3, the DNA is TGTGCCATCAGTGATTTTAGAGGCGGGAGGGCATATGAGCAGTTCTTC.

The chain couples TRBV20-1 to TRBJ2-5; 7 nucleotides align to TRBD2. The germline V gene encodes CDR1 DFQATT and CDR2 SNEGSKA (reference sequence). J was trimmed by 5 bases and V by 1 base; bases with no gene match: 7. The CDR3 runs to 14 residues. The CDR3 coding sequence is TGCAGTGCTAGAGTGCCCGGGCGGGAGGAGACCCAGTACTTC. This encodes CSARVPGREETQYF.